This entry lists 27 T cell receptor beta chains sequenced from one sample in a study of T cells in Graves' hyperthyroidism and ophthalmopathy. The investigators amplified TCR beta CDR3 regions from RNA transcripts. Carried out on the TCR CDR3, a first-round RT-PCR used the HTBI primer set. Using its own MiXCR run on the multiplex PCR reads, TCRdb lists one record per CDR3 protein. The profile shows 300,000 to 450,000 distinct CDR3 sequences, 25% of them singletons. Source material: blood. The receptors come from a man in his fifties or sixties with Graves' hyperthyroidism.

V is TRBV20-1 and J is TRBJ2-1, with D possibly being TRBD2 (5 bases). Per germline, CDR1 DFQATT and CDR2 SNEGSKA (reference sequence). The V and J ends lost 7 bases and 1 base respectively, with 14 bases between them. The CDR3 sequence is 14 residues long. The CDR3 region has the DNA TGCAGTGTTCCTACTAGAAAGTCCTACAATGAGCAGTTCTTC. Residues: CSVPTRKSYNEQFF.

This clonotype was observed a handful of times. The chain couples TRBV5-6 to TRBJ2-7; D gene uncertain. Germline V gene sequence: CDR1 SGHDT, CDR2 YYEEEE. V dropped 4 bases and J dropped 0 bases, with 20 bases sitting between them. The length of the CDR3 is 17 residues. CDR3 loop: CASSPGEAGWSSYEQYF. The CDR3 region has the DNA TGTGCCAGCAGCCCCGGTGAGGCCGGGTGGAGCTCCTACGAGCAGTACTTC.

The gene calls are TRBV29-1 and TRBJ2-5; tentatively, D is TRBD1 (6 bases). CDR3 length equals 12 residues. Germline values: CDR1 SQVTM, CDR2 ANQGSEA. V shed 7 bases and J shed 5 bases, with 14 bases lying between them. The CDR3 bases are TGCAGCGCCAACAGGGAGCTCGAGACCCAGTACTTC. Protein: CSANRELETQYF.

This clonotype appeared many times. The V call is TRBV3-1, the J call TRBJ2-3; D possibly uses TRBD1 or TRBD2 (5 bases each). Germline CDR1 and CDR2: LGHDT and YNNKEL (reference sequence). The CDR3 loop spans 14 amino acids. The V gene lost 3 bases and the J gene lost 5 bases, with 12 bases spanning the gap. The CDR3 sequence: CASSQWDGRDTQYF. In DNA, the CDR3 is TGTGCCAGCAGCCAGTGGGACGGACGAGATACGCAGTATTTT.

This clonotype was seen a few times. The chain links TRBV28 to TRBJ2-7; TRBD1 aligns across 8 bases. Germline CDR1 is MDHEN and CDR2 is SYDVKM. The CDR3 is made up of 17 amino acids. The trim removed 2 bases at V and 0 bases at J, leaving 9 bases unmatched. The CDR3 loop reads CASSLGQGLLSSYEQYF. The CDR3 bases are TGTGCCAGCAGTTTAGGACAGGGCCTCCTTAGCTCCTACGAGCAGTACTTC.

This clonotype was seen ten or more times. The chain is built from TRBV28 and TRBJ1-1, with 7 nucleotides matching TRBD1. The CDR3 length is 15 residues. Germline values: CDR1 MDHEN, CDR2 SYDVKM. The V and J ends lost 5 bases and 1 base, in that order; junction bases with no gene match: 7. The CDR3 DNA is TGTGCCAGCAGTGCATCCAGGGGGTGGAACACTGAAGCTTTCTTT. This codes for CASSASRGWNTEAFF.

J is TRBJ2-3 and V is TRBV6-4, with D perhaps matching TRBD1 (6 bases). This CDR3 comprises 14 residues. The germline V gene has CDR1 MRHNA and CDR2 SNTAGT. V was cut by 5 bases and J by 6 bases, with 15 bases left in between. The CDR3 bases are TGTGCCAGCAGTCCTCAGGGGTCCGCCGATACGCAGTATTTT. This gives the protein CASSPQGSADTQYF.

V is TRBV29-1 and J is TRBJ2-1; 8 positions match TRBD1. The CDR3 consists of 14 residues. Germline loops: CDR1 SQVTM, CDR2 ANQGSEA. The trim removed 7 bases at V and 4 bases at J, leaving 9 bases unmatched. CDR3 nucleotide sequence: TGCAGCGCTGAGACAGGGGAATATTACAATGAGCAGTTCTTC. As protein: CSAETGEYYNEQFF.

There are many counts of this clonotype. The gene calls are TRBV7-2 and TRBJ2-3, with D perhaps TRBD1 or TRBD2 (5 bases each). Trimming took off 3 bases at V and 6 bases at J, with 13 bases between the two ends. This CDR3 has 14 residues. CDR1 SGHTA and CDR2 FQGNSA come from the germline V gene. The CDR3 spells CASSFRDPRDTQYF. The CDR3 DNA follows: TGTGCCAGCAGCTTCCGGGACCCTAGGGATACGCAGTATTTT.

The table lists this clonotype with many counts. CDR3 sequence reads: CASSLGDRWFGYTF. The CDR3 DNA reads as TGCGCCAGCAGCTTGGGGGACAGGTGGTTTGGCTACACCTTC. The gene calls are TRBV5-1 and TRBJ1-2, with 8 bases lining up with TRBD1. This CDR3 has 14 residues. Looked up from germline, CDR1 is SGHRS and CDR2 is YFSETQ. The junction had 5 bases not matched to a gene; V was cut back by 0 bases and J by 7 bases. Filled out from reference TRBV5-1 and TRBJ1-2, the complete variable domain reads KAGVTQTPRYLIKTRGQQVTLSCSPISGHRSVSWYQQTPGQGLQFLFEYFSETQRNKGNFPGRFSGRQFSNSRSEMNVSTLELGDSALYLCASSLGDRWFGYTFGSGTRLTVV.

This clonotype was observed a few times. The junction differs from germline at one of its ends, possibly a read error. This chain links TRBV12-3 or TRBV12-4 with TRBJ1-1, with D possibly being TRBD1 (5 bases). This CDR3 has 14 residues. CDR3 nucleotides: TGTGCCAGCAGACCGGGACGGCTGAAAACTGAAGCTTTCTTT. It specifies CASRPGRLKTEAFF.

The chain combines TRBV6-5 with TRBJ2-7, with D perhaps given as TRBD1 or TRBD2 (6 bases each). The CDR3 consists of 13 residues. Germline CDR1 MNHEY, CDR2 SVGAGI. Between the trimmed V and J ends, which lost 2 bases and 5 bases, there was a span of 10 bases. The CDR3 reads CASSYTRGDEQYF. DNA of the CDR3: TGTGCCAGCAGTTACACTAGGGGGGACGAGCAGTACTTC.

This clonotype has ten or more counts. The chain employs TRBV20-1 and TRBJ1-1; TRBD1 is a possible D gene (6 bases). Germline V gene lookup returns CDR1 DFQATT and CDR2 SNEGSKA (reference sequence). The CDR3 totals 13 residues. Trimming stripped 4 bases from V and 3 bases from J, with 12 bases between. CDR3 DNA sequence: TGCAGTGCTAACAGGGTCGTGGACACTGAAGCTTTCTTT. It specifies CSANRVVDTEAFF.

In its sample, this clonotype was seen a few times. This rearrangement joins TRBV6-2 or TRBV6-3 to TRBJ2-7, with TRBD1 identical over 7 bases. The V and J ends lost 3 bases and 2 bases, in that order; junction bases with no gene match: 13. CDR3 length equals 17 residues. The germline V gene has CDR1 MNHEY and CDR2 SVGEGT. The CDR3 DNA is TGTGCCAGCAGTTATCGGGGACAGCTCCTCTCCCCCTACGAGCAGTACTTC. It encodes CASSYRGQLLSPYEQYF.

This clonotype was recorded at least ten times. The chain carries TRBV3-1 and TRBJ2-4; 8 nucleotides agree with TRBD2. Germline V gene data show CDR1 as LGHDT and CDR2 as YNNKEL (reference sequence). The trim removed 1 base at V and 4 bases at J, leaving 0 bases unmatched. The CDR3 has 14 amino acids. The CDR3 DNA reads TGTGCCAGCAGCCAAGGCGGGGGGAAAAACATTCAGTACTTC. Its translation: CASSQGGGKNIQYF.

This chain links TRBV9 with TRBJ2-7; 8 bases align to TRBD2. The CDR3 loop spans 13 amino acids. Looked up from germline, CDR1 is SGDLS and CDR2 is YYNGEE. The trim removed 1 base at V and 6 bases at J, leaving 3 bases unmatched. Written as DNA, the CDR3 is TGTGCCAGCAGCGTACGGGGGGGAGGCGAGCAGTACTTC. The encoded protein is CASSVRGGGEQYF.

There are a few counts of this clonotype. V usage is TRBV7-8 and J usage is TRBJ2-1, with D unresolved. From germline, CDR1 is SGHVS and CDR2 FQNEAQ. This CDR3 spans 12 amino acids. The V gene lost 5 bases and the J gene lost 3 bases, with 5 bases spanning the gap. This chain's CDR3 is CASSEDYNEQFF. The DNA for the CDR3 is TGTGCCAGCAGCGAAGACTACAATGAGCAGTTCTTC. Full variable domain (outside the CDR3, taken from reference TRBV7-8 and TRBJ2-1): GAGVSQSPRYKVAKRGQDVALRCDPISGHVSLFWYQQALGQGPEFLTYFQNEAQLDKSGLPSDRFFAERPEGSVSTLKIQRTQQEDSAVYLCASSEDYNEQFFGPGTRLTVL.

This clonotype has more than one count but fewer than ten. The J gene is TRBJ1-4, the V gene TRBV12-3 or TRBV12-4; 7 positions agree with TRBD1. The J segment lost 5 bases and the V segment lost 3 bases, leaving 15 bases of the junction unmatched. The CDR3 runs to 18 residues. CDR3 nucleotides: TGTGCCAGCAGTTTCAACCTTGGGGGATCCAGGGGGAATGAAAAACTGTTTTTT. Amino acid sequence: CASSFNLGGSRGNEKLFF.

This clonotype was counted between two and nine times. The gene calls are TRBV28 and TRBJ1-2; tentative D call: TRBD1 (6 bases). This CDR3 comprises 11 residues. In germline, CDR1 is MDHEN, CDR2 SYDVKM. With 4 bases removed from V and 9 bases from J, the gap between germline ends came to 9 bases. The CDR3 nucleotides are TGTGCCAGCAGTTCCAGGGGTAGCTACACCTTC. Protein product: CASSSRGSYTF.

There are many counts of this clonotype. CDR3 in amino acids: CASSEIRTNTEAFF. DNA for the CDR3: TGTGCCAGCAGTGAAATCCGTACGAACACTGAAGCTTTCTTT. The chain carries TRBV6-1 and TRBJ1-1, with D unresolved. V lost 2 bases and J 1 base, leaving 8 bases between the germline ends. Germline CDR1 and CDR2: MNHNS and SASEGT. The CDR3 contains 14 residues.

This clonotype was seen a handful of times. J is TRBJ1-2 and V is TRBV29-1, with D maybe TRBD1 (6 bases). Trimming cost V 5 bases and J 4 bases, with 14 bases left between them. The germline CDR1 and CDR2 sequences are SQVTM and ANQGSEA. The CDR3 totals 13 residues. The CDR3 sequence: CSVTGSWGYGYTF. CDR3 bases: TGCAGCGTTACAGGGAGCTGGGGCTATGGCTACACCTTC.

The chain has TRBV2 and TRBJ1-1; 7 bases align to TRBD1. Germline V gene data show CDR1 as SNHLY and CDR2 as FYNNEI. Unmatched junction bases numbered 7, after V lost 4 bases and J lost 11 bases. The CDR3 extends over 12 amino acids. The CDR3 sequence: CASSGQGLGAFF. The CDR3 bases are TGTGCCAGCAGTGGACAGGGCTTAGGCGCTTTCTTT.

This clonotype was observed at least ten times. The V and J genes are TRBV7-2 and TRBJ2-1; 7 nucleotides agree with TRBD1. V was pared by 5 bases and J by 7 bases, with 8 bases of the junction left unmatched. The CDR3 consists of 14 residues. CDR1 SGHTA and CDR2 FQGNSA come from the germline V gene. This chain's CDR3 is CASSTKTGPNEQFF. CDR3 bases: TGTGCCAGCAGCACTAAGACAGGGCCAAATGAGCAGTTCTTC.

The rearrangement joins TRBV5-1 to TRBJ2-2, with D unresolved. The V end was cut by 2 bases, the J end by 2 bases, with 7 bases between. The CDR3 sequence is 14 residues long. Germline-derived CDR1 and CDR2 are SGHRS and YFSETQ. Here the CDR3 DNA reads TGCGCCAGCAGCTTTCTTCGTAACACCGGGGAGCTGTTTTTT. The encoded protein is CASSFLRNTGELFF.

The V and J genes are TRBV6-2 or TRBV6-3 and TRBJ2-7, with D perhaps matching TRBD1 (7 bases). This CDR3 is built from 13 residues. V was cut by 7 bases and J by 4 bases, with 14 bases left in between. Germline loops: CDR1 MNHEY, CDR2 SVGEGT. In DNA form, the CDR3 reads TGTGCCAGCACAGGGAGGACAGGATACGAGCAGTACTTC. Encoded protein: CASTGRTGYEQYF.

This rearrangement joins TRBV12-3 or TRBV12-4 to TRBJ2-7; possible D gene TRBD1, 6 bases. Trimming cost V 4 bases and J 6 bases, with 19 bases left between them. The CDR3 has 15 amino acids. DNA for the CDR3: TGTGCCAGCAGTTGGACAGATGAGGGGCTTGGCGAGCAGTACTTC. Residues: CASSWTDEGLGEQYF.

In this sample, this clonotype turned up many times. This rearrangement joins TRBV28 to TRBJ2-1; 9 bases align to TRBD2. The junction had 7 bases not matched to a gene; V was cut back by 6 bases and J by 7 bases. From germline, CDR1 is MDHEN and CDR2 SYDVKM. This CDR3 has 14 residues. CDR3 coding DNA: TGTGCCAGCAGGCCCGCGGGAGGGTCGAATGAGCAGTTCTTC. It codes for CASRPAGGSNEQFF.